The source of this TCR beta chain is a study of neurological immune-mediated disorders. 5'RACE with 10-nucleotide random UMIs produced the cDNA. A single record per CDR3 protein comes from TCRdb applying MiXCR to the 5' RACE reads. The top ten clones hold roughly 17% of a sample with about 20,000 distinct CDR3 sequences, approximately 7.3% of them seen once. This clonotype was found many times. What it binds is unknown. Study-level findings and limits: In HTLV-1-associated myelopathy, TCR clonal expansion was greatest, and in multiple sclerosis it was least, below healthy controls.

The CDR3 consists of 16 residues. The germline V gene encodes CDR1 DFQATT and CDR2 SNEGSKA (reference sequence). The V and J ends lost 0 bases and 9 bases, in that order; junction bases with no gene match: 13. The rearrangement joins TRBV20-1 to TRBJ2-1, with 8 bases identical to TRBD2. The sequence derives from a woman aged 30 to 39 with HTLV-1-associated myelopathy (HAM/TSP). The source material was CD8+ T cells from blood. The CDR3 DNA follows: TGCAGTGCTAGAGACCCGGGGGGGCTTTTCGGTGCTGAGCAGTTCTTC. Protein sequence: CSARDPGGLFGAEQFF.